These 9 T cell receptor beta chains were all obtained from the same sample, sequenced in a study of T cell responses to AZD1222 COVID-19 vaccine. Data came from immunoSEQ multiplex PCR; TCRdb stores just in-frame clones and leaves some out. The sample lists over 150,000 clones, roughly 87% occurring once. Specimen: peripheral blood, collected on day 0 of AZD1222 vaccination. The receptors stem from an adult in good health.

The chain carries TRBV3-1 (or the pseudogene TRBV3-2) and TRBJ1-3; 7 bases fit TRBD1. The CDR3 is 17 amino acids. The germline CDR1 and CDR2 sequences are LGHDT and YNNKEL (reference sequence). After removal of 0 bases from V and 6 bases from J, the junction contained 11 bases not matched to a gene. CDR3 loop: CASSQDIQGSNANTIYF. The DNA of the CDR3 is TGTGCCAGCAGCCAAGATATACAGGGGTCCAATGCAAACACCATATATTTT.

CDR3 coding DNA: TGTGCCAGCAGCTTGGGGACCGGGGGTTCACCCCTCCACTTT. Amino acids: CASSLGTGGSPLHF. The chain uses TRBV5-6 and TRBJ1-6, with D maybe TRBD1 (5 bases). The germline V and J ends were trimmed by 0 bases and 9 bases, with 10 bases remaining between them. Germline-derived CDR1 and CDR2 are SGHDT and YYEEEE. CDR3 length equals 14 residues. Full variable domain (missing parts from reference TRBV5-6 and TRBJ1-6): DAGVTQSPTHLIKTRGQQVTLRCSPKSGHDTVSWYQQALGQGPQFIFQYYEEEERQRGNFPDRFSGHQFPNYSSELNVNALLLGDSALYLCASSLGTGGSPLHFGNGTRLTVT.

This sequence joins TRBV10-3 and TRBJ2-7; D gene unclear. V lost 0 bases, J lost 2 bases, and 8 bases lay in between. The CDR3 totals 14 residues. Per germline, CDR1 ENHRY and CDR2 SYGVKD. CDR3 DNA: TGTGCCATCAGTGAGTCGGGCAGGACCTACGAGCAGTACTTC. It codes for CAISESGRTYEQYF.

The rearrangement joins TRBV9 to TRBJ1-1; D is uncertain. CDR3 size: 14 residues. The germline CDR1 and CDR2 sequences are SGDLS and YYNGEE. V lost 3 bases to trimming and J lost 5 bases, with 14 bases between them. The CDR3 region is CASSAEPVRTEAFF. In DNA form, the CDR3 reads TGTGCCAGCAGCGCCGAGCCGGTAAGGACTGAAGCTTTCTTT.

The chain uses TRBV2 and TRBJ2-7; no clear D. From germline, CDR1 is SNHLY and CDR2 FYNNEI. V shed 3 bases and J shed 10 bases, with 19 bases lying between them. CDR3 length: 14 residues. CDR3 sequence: CASSDQSPYARQYF. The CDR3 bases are TGTGCCAGCAGTGATCAGAGTCCCTACGCACGACAGTACTTC.

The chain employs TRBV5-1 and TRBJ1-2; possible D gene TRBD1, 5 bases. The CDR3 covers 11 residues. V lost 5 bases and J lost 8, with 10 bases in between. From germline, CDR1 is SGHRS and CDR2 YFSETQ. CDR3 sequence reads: CASRQGAGYTF. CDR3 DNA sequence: TGCGCCAGCAGGCAGGGCGCGGGCTACACCTTC.

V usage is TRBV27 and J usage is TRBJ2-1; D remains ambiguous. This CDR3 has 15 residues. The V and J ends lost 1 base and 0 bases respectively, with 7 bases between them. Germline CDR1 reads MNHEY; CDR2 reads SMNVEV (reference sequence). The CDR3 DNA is TGTGCCAGCAGTTTATTCTCTAGCTCCTACAATGAGCAGTTCTTC. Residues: CASSLFSSSYNEQFF.

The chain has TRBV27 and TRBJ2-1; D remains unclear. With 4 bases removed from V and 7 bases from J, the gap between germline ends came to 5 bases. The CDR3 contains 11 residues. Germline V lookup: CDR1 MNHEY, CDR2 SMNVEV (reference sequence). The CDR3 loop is CASSWVNEQFF. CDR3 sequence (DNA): TGTGCCAGCAGTTGGGTAAATGAGCAGTTCTTC.

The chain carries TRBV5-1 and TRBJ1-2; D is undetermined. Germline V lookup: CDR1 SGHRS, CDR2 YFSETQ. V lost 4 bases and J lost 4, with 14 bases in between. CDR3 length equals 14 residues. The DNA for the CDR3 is TGCGCCAGCAGCACCGACGGACCCTCCTATGGCTACACCTTC. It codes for CASSTDGPSYGYTF.